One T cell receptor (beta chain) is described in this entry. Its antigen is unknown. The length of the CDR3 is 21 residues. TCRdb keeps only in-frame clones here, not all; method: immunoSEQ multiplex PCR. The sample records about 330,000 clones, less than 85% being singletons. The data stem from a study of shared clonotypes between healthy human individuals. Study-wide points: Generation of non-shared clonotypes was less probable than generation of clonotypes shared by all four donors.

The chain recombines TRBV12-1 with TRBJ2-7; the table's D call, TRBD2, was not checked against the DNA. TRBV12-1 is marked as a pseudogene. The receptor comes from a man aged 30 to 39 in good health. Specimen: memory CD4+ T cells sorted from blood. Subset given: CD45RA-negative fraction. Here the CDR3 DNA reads TGTGCCAGCAGCCCTCATCGATCGAAGGGACTAGCGGGTTGCCACTCCTACGAGCAGTACTTC. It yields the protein CASSPHRSKGLAGCHSYEQYF.